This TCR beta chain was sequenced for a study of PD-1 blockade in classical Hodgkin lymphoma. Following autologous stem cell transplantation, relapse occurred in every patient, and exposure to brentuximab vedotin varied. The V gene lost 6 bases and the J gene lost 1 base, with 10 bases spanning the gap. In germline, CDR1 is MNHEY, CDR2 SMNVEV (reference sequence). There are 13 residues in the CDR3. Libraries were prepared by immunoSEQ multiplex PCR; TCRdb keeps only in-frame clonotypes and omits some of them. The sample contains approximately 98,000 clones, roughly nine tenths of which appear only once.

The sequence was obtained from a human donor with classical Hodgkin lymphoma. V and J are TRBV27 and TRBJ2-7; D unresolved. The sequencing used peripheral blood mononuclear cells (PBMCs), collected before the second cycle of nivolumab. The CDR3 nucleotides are TGTGCCAGCAGCCAGAGGTTGTCCTACGAGCAGTACTTC. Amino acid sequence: CASSQRLSYEQYF.